This is a list of T cell receptor beta chains from one sample in a study of beta chain features in type 1 diabetes. Sequencing was performed with immunoSEQ multiplex PCR; in TCRdb, only in-frame clones are kept and a portion is missing. Of roughly 180,000 clones in the sample, under 9.5% were seen once. The sequencing sample was made of central memory CD4+ T cells from blood. The receptor source for this set is a man aged 18 to 29 with type 1 diabetes. CDR3s include the opening cysteine and the closing phenylalanine or tryptophan. The D gene is left open where the match is weak. Part of the rows lack a size; the others show once, few, many or a class for expanded clones.

V gene,D gene,J gene,clone size,CDR3 protein,CDR3 DNA
TRBV4-3,.,TRBJ1-2,.,CASSQQAAPQYGYTF,TGCGCCAGCAGCCAACAGGCTGCGCCTCAATATGGCTACACCTTC
TRBV7-2,TRBD2,TRBJ2-3,.,CASSLVSLAGELTDTQYF,TGTGCCAGCAGCTTAGTATCGTTAGCGGGAGAGCTCACAGATACGCAGTATTTT
TRBV6-1,TRBD1,TRBJ1-2,.,CASSGATGSYGYTF,TGTGCCAGCAGTGGGGCGACAGGGAGCTATGGCTACACCTTC
TRBV29-1,TRBD1,TRBJ1-2,.,CSVIRGGAGGYTF,TGCAGCGTTATTCGAGGGGGCGCGGGGGGCTACACCTTC
TRBV29-1,TRBD2,TRBJ2-5,few,CSALGEGETQYF,TGCAGCGCCCTTGGGGAGGGGGAGACCCAGTACTTC
TRBV18,TRBD1,TRBJ1-5,few,CASSRQGAEGNQPQHF,TGTGCCAGCTCAAGACAGGGGGCAGAGGGCAATCAGCCCCAGCATTTT
TRBV11-2,TRBD2,TRBJ2-2,few,CASTTSGKPGELFF,TGTGCCAGCACGACTAGCGGGAAACCCGGGGAGCTGTTTTTT
TRBV5-1,.,TRBJ1-4,few,CASSLTVSNEKLFF,TGCGCCAGCAGCTTGACAGTTTCTAATGAAAAACTGTTTTTT
TRBV6-5,.,TRBJ2-3,few,CASTAAGGDTQYF,TGTGCCAGCACGGCGGCGGGTGGAGATACGCAGTATTTT
TRBV29-1,.,TRBJ2-1,.,CSVEMANNEQFF,TGCAGCGTTGAAATGGCCAATAATGAGCAGTTCTTC
TRBV29-1,.,TRBJ1-1,.,CSVASTENTEAFF,TGCAGCGTTGCTTCTACAGAGAACACTGAAGCTTTCTTT
TRBV28,.,TRBJ2-5,.,CAGRGGKGETQYF,TGTGCCGGGAGAGGGGGAAAGGGGGAGACCCAGTACTTC
TRBV5-1,.,TRBJ2-3,few,CASSSRWQDTQYF,TGCGCCAGCAGCTCGCGGTGGCAAGATACGCAGTATTTT
TRBV28,.,TRBJ1-2,.,CASTSKEYGYTF,TGTGCCAGCACTTCGAAAGAGTATGGCTACACCTTC
TRBV5-1,.,TRBJ2-5,few,CASSTQETQYF,TGCGCCAGCAGCACTCAAGAGACCCAGTACTTC
TRBV27,.,TRBJ2-7,.,CASSLRGYEQYF,TGTGCCAGCAGTTTAAGAGGGTACGAGCAGTACTTC
TRBV30,.,TRBJ1-4,few,CAWSVGAVNEKLFF,TGTGCCTGGAGTGTAGGAGCGGTTAATGAAAAACTGTTTTTT
TRBV7-9,TRBD1,TRBJ2-7,.,CASSPQGGYEQYF,TGTGCCAGCAGTCCACAGGGGGGCTACGAGCAGTACTTC
TRBV27,TRBD1,TRBJ2-5,few,CASSFQWTGGFETQYF,TGTGCCAGCAGTTTCCAATGGACAGGGGGTTTCGAGACCCAGTACTTC
TRBV28,.,TRBJ1-1,.,CASRRTMNTEAFF,TGTGCCAGCAGACGGACAATGAACACTGAAGCTTTCTTT
TRBV5-1,TRBD1,TRBJ2-5,.,CASRERDRGGETQYF,TGCGCCAGCAGGGAAAGGGACAGGGGAGGAGAGACCCAGTACTTC
TRBV18,.,TRBJ2-1,few,CASSPGTREQFF,TGTGCCAGCTCACCAGGTACGCGGGAGCAGTTCTTC
TRBV18,.,TRBJ1-1,.,CASSPGMARGTEAFF,TGTGCCAGCTCACCTGGTATGGCCAGAGGCACTGAAGCTTTCTTT
TRBV6-5,TRBD2,TRBJ2-3,.,CASSYTSGFTDTQYF,TGTGCCAGCAGTTATACTAGCGGGTTCACAGATACGCAGTATTTT
TRBV19,TRBD1,TRBJ2-5,.,CASSNPGQGVETQYF,TGTGCCAGTAGTAACCCGGGACAGGGTGTGGAGACCCAGTACTTC
TRBV19,TRBD1,TRBJ2-1,few,CASSMQGARNNEQFF,TGTGCCAGTAGTATGCAGGGGGCCCGGAACAATGAGCAGTTCTTC
TRBV30,TRBD1,TRBJ2-7,few,CAWSKQGAGSYEQYF,TGTGCCTGGAGTAAACAGGGGGCAGGATCCTACGAGCAGTACTTC
TRBV28,.,TRBJ2-5,.,CASRLQVLATQYF,TGTGCCAGCAGGCTACAGGTCCTGGCGACCCAGTACTTC
TRBV4-2,TRBD2,TRBJ2-3,.,CASSQGLAGSGDTQYF,TGTGCCAGCAGCCAAGGTCTAGCGGGATCGGGAGATACGCAGTATTTT
TRBV5-1,.,TRBJ2-7,.,CASSLPQSDEQYF,TGCGCCAGCAGCTTGCCCCAGTCCGACGAGCAGTACTTC
TRBV2,TRBD1,TRBJ1-4,few,CASSPRTGVGSEKLFF,TGTGCCAGCAGCCCGCGGACAGGGGTTGGGAGTGAAAAACTGTTTTTT
TRBV30,TRBD2,TRBJ2-3,.,CACGTSGPGDTQYF,TGTGCCTGCGGAACTAGCGGGCCCGGAGATACGCAGTATTTT
TRBV7-8,TRBD1,TRBJ2-1,few,CASSLEVGQGSYNEQFF,TGTGCCAGCAGCTTAGAAGTCGGACAGGGATCCTACAATGAGCAGTTCTTC
TRBV29-1,.,TRBJ2-1,.,CSGYPRDHVREQFF,TGCAGCGGATACCCGCGGGACCATGTACGTGAGCAGTTCTTC
TRBV19,TRBD1,TRBJ2-5,.,CATSNRDRVRETQYF,TGTGCCACATCCAACCGGGACAGGGTGCGAGAGACCCAGTACTTC
TRBV7-2,TRBD2,TRBJ2-7,few,CASSWGGNEQYF,TGTGCCAGCAGCTGGGGGGGGAACGAGCAGTACTTC
TRBV29-1,TRBD1,TRBJ2-7,.,CSVAPKSTGITYEQYF,TGCAGCGTTGCCCCCAAGTCGACAGGGATTACGTACGAGCAGTACTTC
TRBV7-2,.,TRBJ2-7,.,CASSLRLGGYEQYF,TGTGCCAGCAGCTTGCGCCTAGGTGGGTACGAGCAGTACTTC
TRBV5-6,TRBD1,TRBJ1-1,few,CASSWGQLYFNTEAFF,TGTGCCAGCAGCTGGGGACAGCTTTATTTTAACACTGAAGCTTTCTTT
TRBV19,TRBD1,TRBJ1-4,few,CASSNRGGVEKLFF,TGTGCCAGTAGTAATCGAGGGGGCGTTGAAAAACTGTTTTTT